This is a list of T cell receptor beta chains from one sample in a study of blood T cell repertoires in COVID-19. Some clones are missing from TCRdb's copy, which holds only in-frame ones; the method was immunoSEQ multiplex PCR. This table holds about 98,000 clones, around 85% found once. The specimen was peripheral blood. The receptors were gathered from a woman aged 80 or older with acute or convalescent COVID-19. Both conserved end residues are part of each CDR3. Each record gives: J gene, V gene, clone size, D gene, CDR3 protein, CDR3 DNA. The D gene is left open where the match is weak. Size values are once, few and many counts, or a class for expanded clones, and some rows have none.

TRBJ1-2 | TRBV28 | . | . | CASSSGTPLGNYGYTF | TGTGCCAGCAGTTCCGGGACTCCCCTAGGAAACTATGGCTACACCTTC
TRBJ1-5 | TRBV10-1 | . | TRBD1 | CASRRDEMPGQGTMEDSNQPQHF | TGCGCCAGCAGGAGAGACGAAATGCCGGGACAGGGCACCATGGAGGATAGCAATCAGCCCCAGCATTTT
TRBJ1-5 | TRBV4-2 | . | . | CASSQDRAQPQHF | TGTGCCAGCAGCCAAGATCGAGCGCAGCCCCAGCATTTT
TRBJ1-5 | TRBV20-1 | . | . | CSAIDSPDQPQHF | TGCAGTGCTATTGACAGTCCCGATCAGCCCCAGCATTTT
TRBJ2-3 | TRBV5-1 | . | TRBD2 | CASSFTSGGAGEDTQYF | TGCGCCAGCAGCTTTACTAGCGGGGGGGCCGGGGAGGATACGCAGTATTTT
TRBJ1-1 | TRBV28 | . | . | CASIGGTYTEAFF | TGTGCCAGCATAGGGGGTACCTACACTGAAGCTTTCTTT
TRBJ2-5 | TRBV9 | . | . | CASSVAPRETQYF | TGTGCCAGCAGCGTGGCCCCTAGAGAGACCCAGTACTTC
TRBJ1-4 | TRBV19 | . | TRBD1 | CASSKGQGGEKLFF | TGTGCCAGTAGCAAGGGACAGGGAGGCGAAAAACTGTTTTTT
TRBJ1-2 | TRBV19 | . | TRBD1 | CASSRDRGSSYGYTF | TGTGCCAGTAGTCGAGACAGGGGGTCCTCCTATGGCTACACCTTC
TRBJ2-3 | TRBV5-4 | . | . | CASSFERPDTQYF | TGTGCCAGCAGCTTTGAGCGACCAGATACGCAGTATTTT
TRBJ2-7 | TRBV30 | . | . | CAWSVGGDEQYF | TGTGCCTGGAGTGTCGGCGGAGACGAGCAGTACTTC
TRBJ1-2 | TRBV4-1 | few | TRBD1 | CASSQEPVTGGTNYGYTF | TGCGCCAGCAGCCAAGAGCCGGTCACAGGGGGGACTAACTATGGCTACACCTTC
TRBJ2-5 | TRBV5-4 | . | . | CASRYSGQGETQYF | TGTGCCAGCAGATACTCAGGGCAGGGAGAGACCCAGTACTTC
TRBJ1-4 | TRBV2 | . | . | CASRRRGDEKLFF | TGTGCCAGCAGGAGGAGAGGAGATGAAAAACTGTTTTTT
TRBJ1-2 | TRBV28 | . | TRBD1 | CASSSGQPNYGYTF | TGTGCCAGCAGTTCGGGACAGCCTAACTATGGCTACACCTTC
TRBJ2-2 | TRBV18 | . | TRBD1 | CASSPQGATNTGELFF | TGTGCCAGCTCACCACAGGGGGCCACGAACACCGGGGAGCTGTTTTTT
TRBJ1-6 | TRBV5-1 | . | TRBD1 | CASSLGQGSYNSPLHF | TGCGCCAGCAGCCTCGGACAGGGCTCCTATAATTCACCCCTCCACTTT
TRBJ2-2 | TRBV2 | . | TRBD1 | CASSELGTVNTGELFF | TGTGCCAGCAGTGAACTGGGGACAGTGAACACCGGGGAGCTGTTTTTT
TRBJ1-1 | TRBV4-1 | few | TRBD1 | CASSPEDRGRAEAFF | TGCGCCAGCAGCCCGGAGGACAGGGGGCGAGCCGAAGCTTTCTTT
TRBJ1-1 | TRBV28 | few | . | CASSFTRGFTEAFF | TGTGCCAGCAGTTTTACCAGGGGTTTCACTGAAGCTTTCTTT
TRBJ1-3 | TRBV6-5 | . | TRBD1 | CASSYSGQGRGNTIYF | TGTGCCAGCAGTTACTCCGGACAGGGGAGAGGAAACACCATATATTTT
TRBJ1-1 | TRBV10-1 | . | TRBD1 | CASSDPDRDEAFF | TGCGCCAGCAGTGACCCGGACAGGGACGAAGCTTTCTTT
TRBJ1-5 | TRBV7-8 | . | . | CASSLVGRGYSNQPQHF | TGTGCCAGCAGCTTAGTTGGCAGGGGTTATAGCAATCAGCCCCAGCATTTT
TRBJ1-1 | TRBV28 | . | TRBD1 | CASSLPLQGAAEAFF | TGTGCCAGCAGTTTACCCCTCCAGGGGGCCGCTGAAGCTTTCTTT
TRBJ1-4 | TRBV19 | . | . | CASSTSATNEKLFF | TGTGCCAGTAGTACCAGTGCAACTAATGAAAAACTGTTTTTT
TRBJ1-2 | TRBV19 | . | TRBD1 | CASSPGDRGYGYTF | TGTGCCAGTAGCCCGGGGGACAGGGGCTATGGCTACACCTTC
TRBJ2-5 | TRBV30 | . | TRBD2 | CAWSEPGGTQYF | TGTGCCTGGAGTGAGCCGGGGGGGACCCAGTACTTC
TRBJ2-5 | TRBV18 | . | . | CASSPSRRETQYF | TGTGCCAGCTCACCAAGCCGGCGGGAGACCCAGTACTTC
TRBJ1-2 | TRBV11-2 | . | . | CASSLNRDHYGYTF | TGTGCCAGCAGCTTAAACAGGGACCACTATGGCTACACCTTC
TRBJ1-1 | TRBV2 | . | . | CASSRTPRVTEAFF | TGTGCCAGCAGTCGGACACCAAGGGTCACTGAAGCTTTCTTT
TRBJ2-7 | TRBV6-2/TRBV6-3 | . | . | CASSYKGDYEQYF | TGTGCCAGCAGTTACAAGGGAGACTACGAGCAGTACTTC
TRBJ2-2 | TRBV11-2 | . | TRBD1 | CATRGTGSAGELFF | TGTGCCACCAGAGGGACAGGGTCGGCCGGGGAGCTGTTTTTT
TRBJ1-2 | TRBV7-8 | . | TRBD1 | CAGGDRGKGGYTF | TGTGCCGGTGGGGACAGGGGGAAAGGTGGCTACACCTTC
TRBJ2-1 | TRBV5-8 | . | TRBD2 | CASSGRTSGGPNEQFF | TGTGCCAGCAGCGGCCGGACTAGCGGGGGACCCAATGAGCAGTTCTTC
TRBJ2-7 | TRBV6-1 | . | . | CASSEARRYEQYF | TGTGCCAGCAGTGAAGCGCGCCGCTACGAGCAGTACTTC
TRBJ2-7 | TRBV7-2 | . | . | CASSLETRLEQYF | TGTGCCAGCAGCTTAGAGACTAGACTAGAGCAGTACTTC
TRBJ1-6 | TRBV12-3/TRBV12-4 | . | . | CASSFLSESPLHF | TGTGCCAGCAGTTTCCTGTCTGAGTCACCCCTCCACTTT
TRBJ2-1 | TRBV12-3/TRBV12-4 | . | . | CASSHGGPGEQFF | TGTGCCAGCAGCCACGGAGGGCCGGGTGAGCAGTTCTTC
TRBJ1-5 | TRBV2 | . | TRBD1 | CATGQALSAQHF | TGTGCCACGGGACAGGCCCTCTCGGCCCAGCATTTT
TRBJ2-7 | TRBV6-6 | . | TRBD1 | CASSSGQGAYEQYF | TGTGCCAGCAGTTCCGGACAGGGGGCCTACGAGCAGTACTTC
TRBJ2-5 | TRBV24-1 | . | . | CATSDQRTSQETQYF | TGTGCCACCAGTGACCAAAGGACAAGCCAAGAGACCCAGTACTTC